This TCR beta chain comes out of a study of vaccination and CD4 T cells after COVID-19 (dated by TCRdb to between 2022 and 2023). For the study in its entirety: Every convalescent patient had a positive nasal swab PCR test for SARS-CoV-2, with mild disease in roughly 10 patients and severe disease in one. Six males and four females were included in the convalescent cohort, with two Hispanic individuals, seven Caucasians, two Asians and one multiracial person represented. Participants got two doses of the Pfizer-BioNTech BNT162b2 vaccine (n=8) or two doses of the Moderna mRNA-1273 vaccine (n=2). Post-COVID blood samples were collected from convalescent patients a median of approximately 100 days after diagnosis, with a range of about 30 to 161 days. Post-vaccine blood samples were obtained a median of around 74 days after the second vaccine dose, with a range of 14 to 241 days. For stimulating the cultures, overlapping spike peptide pools were used, derived from SARS-CoV-2 as well as from the common cold coronaviruses HCoV-NL63, HCoV-OC43 and HCoV-229E. Control cultures received a CEFX viral epitope pool as the positive control, an HIV-1 Nef peptide pool as the negative control, or no peptide. In fewer than 12 COVID-19 convalescent patients and a few infection-naive healthy vaccine recipients, researchers compared the spike-specific CD4+ TCR repertoire from before mRNA vaccination with the repertoire from after.

V sheds 1 base and J sheds 1 base, leaving 11 bases between their ends. As encoded in the germline V gene, CDR1 is SGHDN while CDR2 is FVKESK. Counted from cysteine to phenylalanine, this CDR3 has 15 amino acids. Only the CDR3 DNA is retained, 45 bases long and in frame from the first base. Library preparation used PCR. DNA from cultured CD4+ T cells underwent TCR sequencing with the Oncomine TCR Beta short-read assay at the Johns Hopkins FTIC core. Genomic DNA was extracted from the cultured CD4+ T cells with the QIAamp micro DNA kit. The Oncomine TCR Beta libraries from cultured CD4+ T cells were pooled using unique dual indexes and then sequenced on an Illumina iSeq 100. The authors' pipeline ran thus. Non-productive sequences were filtered out, and CDR3s that did not start with C, did not end with F or W, or were shorter than 7 amino acids were discarded. Antigen-specific clonotypes were identified using the MANAFEST web application through comparison of peptide-stimulated wells with reference and other culture wells. Positive clones required FDR below 0.05, an odds ratio above 5, and productive frequency above 0.1% in at least two of three replicate wells. Cross-reactive clonotypes were defined as significantly expanded in both SARS-CoV-2 spike wells and at least one common cold coronavirus spike condition. Similarity between CDR3 sequences was evaluated in R version 3.6.1 using Levenshtein distances (stringdist) and unrooted phylogenetic trees (ape). The public sequencing data were trimmed at Q25 with fastp and processed into clonotypes with MiXCR by TCRdb, which kept only in-frame beta chains. Each CDR3 protein appears once, grouped with its most common genes and DNA. Here the V and J calls rest on TCRdb's processing, not on the authors' analysis. In this sample the table shows around 9,200 distinct CDR3 sequences, roughly 44% of which occur a single time. The ten largest clones add up to 9% to 15% of the sample.

Broad study findings and their caveats: In convalescent patients, a median around 89% of post-vaccine SARS-CoV-2-reactive clones were detected only after vaccination, suggesting vaccine-specific priming. Relatively few convalescent patients were included in the study, and early timepoints after natural infection were not analyzed. In convalescent patients, nearly all vaccine-specific clones (304 of 307) were found to be mono-reactive for SARS-CoV-2 spike rather than cross-reactive with common cold coronaviruses. Although the median number of SARS-CoV-2-reactive clonotypes went up from around 19 after infection to 38 after vaccination, the increase was not significant.

Of note for this clonotype: Its recognized antigen is unknown. Per-base qualities were not stored, and no clone one base away is much larger.

The treatment or condition label corresponds to: approximately 9-day PBMC culture with coronavirus spike peptide pools or control peptides (ViraFEST assay). To expand antigen-specific T cells with peptide pools and then pick out the expanded clonotypes through TCR sequencing, the study relied on the ViraFEST assay. The positive SARS-CoV-2 PCR tests of the convalescent patients were dated from March to December 2020, before the Alpha, Beta and Delta variants emerged in the United States. PBMCs were cultured at around 2 million per well in IMDM supplemented with around 5% human AB serum and 8 to 10 IU/ml IL-2, with 9.5 to 10 ug/ml peptide pools added. Half of the culture medium was replaced with fresh IL-2-containing medium on days 3 and 7. CD4+ T cells were isolated after around ten days of culture through negative selection using the EasySep CD4+ T cell isolation kit. Ficoll-Paque Plus gradient centrifugation was used to isolate PBMCs from whole blood, and the isolated PBMCs were then either used fresh or cryopreserved at -140C. Triplicate wells were generally used for each culture condition.

In this chain, TRBV14 is recombined with TRBJ2-7; the D gene is unclear. The sample was CD4+ T cells from blood, cultured in vitro. This TCR was sampled from a human donor who had recovered from COVID-19. This receptor has the CDR3 CASSQGPTPSYEQYF. The DNA sequence is given as TGTGCCAGCAGCCAAGGACCGACACCTTCCTACGAGCAGTACTTC.